This T cell receptor (beta chain) emerged from a study of response to subunit inactivated influenza vaccine. Findings of the study overall: Researchers suggested that each seasonal influenza vaccination recruits few new T cells.

This clonotype was observed many times. Its antigen is undetermined. V shed 6 bases and J shed 4 bases, with 13 bases lying between them. The CDR3 sequence is 15 residues long. MiXCR, run by TCRdb on the RT-PCR reads, gives a single entry per CDR3 protein. The sample shows about 700,000 distinct CDR3 sequences, about 15% of them seen only once. This clonotype was obtained from a man in his fifties or sixties who received an inactivated influenza vaccine. Sample: PBMCs from blood, taken 11 to 12 days after vaccination. The rearrangement uses TRBV12-3 or TRBV12-4 and TRBJ1-6, with a tentative D call TRBD1 (5 bases). The CDR3, as DNA: TGTGCCAGCAGCTTCGGGGGGAGATATAATTCACCCCTCCACTTT. Its translation: CASSFGGRYNSPLHF.